A selection of T cell receptor beta chains follows, all from one sample in a study of tumor-infiltrating lymphocytes in oesophageal squamous cell carcinoma. Each CDR3 protein is one row after TCRdb ran MiXCR on the PCR reads. The sample has roughly 18,000 distinct CDR3 sequences; around two fifths are singletons. The sample consisted of esophageal tumor tissue. These receptor sequences come from a male donor with esophageal squamous cell carcinoma. Both conserved end residues are part of each CDR3. D genes are given only for firm matches. Expanded clones get a size class; other rows say once, few or many, or leave the size out.

TRBD2 . TRBJ2-5 TRBV6-9 14 CASSRDYNQETQYF TGTGCCAGCAGCCGGGACTACAATCAAGAGACCCAGTACTTC
. many TRBJ2-2 TRBV7-3 14 CASSVQGATGELFF TGTGCCAGCAGCGTACAGGGCGCCACCGGGGAGCTGTTTTTT
. . TRBJ2-7 TRBV7-6 11 CASSRAYEQYF TGTGCCAGCAGCAGGGCCTACGAGCAGTACTTC
. . TRBJ2-1 TRBV6-1 15 CAGSGGLASYNEQFF TGTGCCGGCTCTGGTGGGCTAGCGTCCTACAATGAGCAGTTCTTC
TRBD1 . TRBJ1-2 TRBV6-1 13 CAGSYRQGDGYTF TGTGCCGGCAGTTATAGACAGGGCGACGGCTACACCTTC
. . TRBJ2-5 TRBV7-3 13 CASSLYRQETQYF TGTGCCAGCAGCTTGTACAGACAAGAGACCCAGTACTTC
. . TRBJ2-3 TRBV6-1 15 CASSDGLSSSDTQYF TGTGCCAGCAGTGATGGCTTGTCGAGCTCAGATACGCAGTATTTT
. many TRBJ2-7 TRBV7-3 12 CASSSYTGEQYF TGTGCCAGCAGCTCGTACACAGGAGAGCAGTACTTC
TRBD1 many TRBJ1-3 TRBV6-1 20 CASSALPGGTGSITGNTIYF TGTGCCAGCAGTGCCCTCCCGGGAGGGACAGGTTCCATCACTGGAAACACCATATATTTT
TRBD1 medium-sized TRBJ2-7 TRBV7-9 14 CASSFVRGQNEQYF TGTGCCAGCAGCTTTGTCAGGGGGCAGAACGAGCAGTACTTC
. . TRBJ2-5 TRBV11-1 14 CASSPRQPQETQYF TGTGCCAGCAGCCCCCGACAGCCACAAGAGACCCAGTACTTC
TRBD1 . TRBJ2-1 TRBV20-1 15 CSARDPTTGDNEQFF TGCAGTGCTAGAGATCCCACTACAGGGGACAATGAGCAGTTCTTC
TRBD2 . TRBJ2-7 TRBV7-2 14 CASSLRGGTYEQYF TGTGCCAGCAGCTTACGGGGGGGAACCTACGAGCAGTACTTC
. . TRBJ2-7 TRBV6-5 13 CATGPNPTYEQYF TGTGCCACAGGGCCGAATCCCACCTACGAGCAGTACTTC
TRBD1 many TRBJ2-7 TRBV5-4 16 CASSLAGTGGFNEQYF TGTGCCAGCAGCTTGGCCGGGACAGGGGGCTTCAACGAGCAGTACTTC
. many TRBJ1-1 TRBV5-8 13 CASSLLGMGKAFF TGTGCCAGCAGCTTATTAGGAATGGGTAAAGCTTTCTTT
. few TRBJ2-7 TRBV20-1 14 CSARDRGNSYEQYF TGCAGTGCTAGAGATCGAGGTAACTCCTACGAGCAGTACTTC
TRBD1 many TRBJ1-2 TRBV5-6 14 CASSLDRGSGGYTF TGTGCCAGCAGCTTGGACAGGGGGAGCGGTGGCTACACCTTC
. many TRBJ2-7 TRBV10-2 16 CASSESRRTPGREQYF TGCGCCAGCAGTGAGTCACGGCGTACCCCAGGAAGGGAGCAGTACTTC
. once TRBJ2-5 TRBV7-2 11 CASSLGGGQYF TGTGCCAGCAGCTTAGGGGGCGGGCAGTACTTC
. many TRBJ2-2 TRBV28 13 CAISGWSAGELFF TGTGCCATCTCCGGGTGGAGCGCCGGGGAGCTGTTTTTT
TRBD1 many TRBJ2-7 TRBV5-5 14 CASSPTGGAYEQYF TGTGCCAGCAGCCCCACAGGGGGCGCGTACGAGCAGTACTTC
TRBD2 . TRBJ2-1 TRBV28 18 CASGLVATSGGSYNEQFF TGTGCCAGCGGTTTAGTGGCGACTAGCGGGGGTTCCTACAATGAGCAGTTCTTC
. . TRBJ2-1 TRBV7-3 16 CASSLTPRGAYNEQFF TGTGCCAGCAGCTTAACCCCCAGGGGCGCCTACAATGAGCAGTTCTTC
. . TRBJ2-5 TRBV7-3 13 CASSLNRGETQYF TGTGCCAGCAGCTTAAATCGAGGGGAGACCCAGTACTTC
TRBD2 . TRBJ2-1 TRBV5-4 16 CASSLARLAGADEQFF TGTGCCAGCAGCTTGGCAAGGCTAGCGGGAGCTGATGAGCAGTTCTTC
. few TRBJ1-1 TRBV3-1 13 CASSHTENTEAFF TGTGCCAGCAGCCATACTGAGAACACTGAAGCTTTCTTT
. . TRBJ1-5 TRBV5-3 13 CASSLRRDQPQHF TGTGCCAGCAGCTTGAGACGAGATCAGCCCCAGCATTTT
. . TRBJ2-1 TRBV27 16 CASSSYRDHIVDTQFF TGTGCCAGCAGTTCCTACAGGGATCATATTGTGGATACGCAGTTCTTC
. . TRBJ2-1 TRBV12-3/TRBV12-4 13 CASSFSAFGEQFF TGTGCCAGCAGCTTTTCGGCCTTTGGTGAGCAGTTCTTC
. . TRBJ2-1 TRBV6-1 15 CASKVNRATYNEQFF TGTGCCAGCAAAGTCAACAGGGCTACCTACAATGAGCAGTTCTTC
TRBD1 . TRBJ2-7 TRBV27 14 CASSPGQGYYEQYF TGTGCCAGCAGTCCCGGACAGGGGTACTACGAGCAGTACTTC
. few TRBJ2-3 TRBV12-3/TRBV12-4 14 CASSLVAVEDTQYF TGTGCCAGCAGTTTAGTTGCGGTAGAAGATACGCAGTATTTT
. few TRBJ2-7 TRBV5-4 12 CASSLVPHEQYF TGTGCCAGCAGCTTGGTGCCTCATGAGCAGTACTTC
TRBD2 medium-sized TRBJ2-1 TRBV7-2 18 CASSHLSGGSSSYNEQFF TGTGCCAGCAGCCACCTTAGCGGGGGCTCGAGCTCCTACAATGAGCAGTTCTTC
TRBD1 many TRBJ1-1 TRBV5-5 13 CASSLSGGLYAFF TGTGCCAGCAGCTTGTCAGGGGGTCTGTATGCTTTCTTT
. . TRBJ2-3 TRBV7-3 15 CASSKTGTITDTQYF TGTGCCAGCAGCAAAACCGGGACAATCACAGATACGCAGTATTTT
TRBD2 . TRBJ2-5 TRBV7-2 17 CASSLAWRLAGQETQYF TGTGCCAGCAGCTTAGCGTGGAGACTAGCGGGTCAAGAGACCCAGTACTTC
TRBD1 many TRBJ1-1 TRBV11-2 14 CASSPLTGGTEAFF TGTGCCAGCAGCCCACTAACAGGGGGCACTGAAGCTTTCTTT
. . TRBJ2-5 TRBV7-3 13 CASSHDFYNEQYF TGTGCCAGCAGCCACGACTTCTACAATGAGCAGTACTTC
. . TRBJ2-7 TRBV5-5 14 CASSSVRTSYEQYF TGTGCCAGCAGCTCCGTCAGGACATCCTACGAGCAGTACTTC
. many TRBJ2-1 TRBV20-1 14 CSASRRDSYNEQFF TGCAGTGCTAGTCGTCGGGACTCCTACAATGAGCAGTTCTTC
TRBD2 many TRBJ2-5 TRBV5-1 18 CASSPGTSGGAFGETQYF TGCGCCAGCAGCCCTGGGACTAGCGGGGGGGCATTCGGGGAGACCCAGTACTTC
TRBD1 . TRBJ1-2 TRBV6-6 12 CASSYGQGGYTF TGTGCCAGCAGTTACGGACAGGGGGGCTACACCTTC
. . TRBJ2-3 TRBV11-2 16 CASSPQGLRVTGELYF TGTGCCAGCAGCCCGCAGGGTCTGAGGGTCACCGGGGAGCTGTATTTT
TRBD2 medium-sized TRBJ2-3 TRBV7-3 14 CASSSGLATDTQYF TGTGCCAGCAGCTCCGGACTAGCGACAGATACGCAGTATTTT
. . TRBJ2-1 TRBV11-3 15 CASSYQGGSYNEQFF TGTGCCAGCAGCTATCAGGGGGGATCATACAATGAGCAGTTCTTC
. medium-sized TRBJ2-1 TRBV7-7 16 CASSLESGEPYNEQFF TGTGCTAGCAGCTTAGAATCGGGGGAGCCCTACAATGAGCAGTTCTTC
TRBD1 few TRBJ2-1 TRBV7-6 16 CASSSDRESGYNEQFF TGTGCCAGCAGCTCGGACAGGGAATCTGGCTACAATGAGCAGTTCTTC
TRBD1 many TRBJ1-4 TRBV19 13 CASNDRVGEKLFF TGTGCCAGTAATGACAGGGTCGGCGAAAAACTGTTTTTT
. medium-sized TRBJ2-5 TRBV7-2 12 CASSLGRETQYF TGTGCCAGCAGCTTAGGGCGGGAGACCCAGTACTTC
. . TRBJ2-1 TRBV12-3/TRBV12-4 14 CASRGTGRSNEQFF TGTGCCAGCAGGGGGACTGGCCGGTCGAATGAGCAGTTCTTC
. many TRBJ2-5 TRBV2 12 CASSVQKETQYF TGTGCCAGCAGTGTGCAGAAAGAGACCCAGTACTTC
. . TRBJ2-2 TRBV7-2 15 CASSPGRRSTGELFF TGTGCCAGCAGCCCTGGACGCAGGAGCACCGGGGAGCTGTTTTTT
. . TRBJ1-5 TRBV5-5 16 CASSLVVGPGNQPQHF TGTGCCAGCAGCTTGGTTGTAGGGCCGGGAAATCAGCCCCAGCATTTT